The 2 T cell receptor beta chains reported below all come from one sample, sequenced in a study of T-cell reconstitution after alpha-beta-depleted transplantation in children. This sample's TCRbeta library carried unique molecular identifier barcodes. TCRdb itself ran the PCR reads through MiXCR, one entry per CDR3 protein. The sample has approximately 640,000 distinct CDR3 sequences, approximately 16% seen once. This sample comprised PBMCs from the stem cell graft donor, obtained from the stem cell graft. Source of these receptors: a human donor who donated a stem cell graft to a child with acute myeloid leukemia.

This clonotype was recorded a few times. This chain uses TRBV15 with TRBJ1-5; 8 bases agree with TRBD1. J lost 4 bases, V lost 0 bases, and 11 bases had no gene match. There are 18 residues in the CDR3. From germline, CDR1 is LNHNV and CDR2 YYDKDF (reference sequence). The CDR3 nucleotides are TGTGCCACCAGCAGAGATCTTATCCCGGGACAGGAGAATCAGCCCCAGCATTTT. This codes for CATSRDLIPGQENQPQHF.

The rearrangement links TRBV7-9 to TRBJ1-1; D may be TRBD1 (6 bases). Trimming pared 8 bases from V and 4 bases from J, leaving 20 bases between. This CDR3 is 15 amino acids long. Germline loops: CDR1 SEHNR, CDR2 FQNEAQ (reference sequence). The DNA for the CDR3 is TGTGCCAGCGCTTGGGGGCGGCCCGCGGGCACTGAAGCTTTCTTT. Amino acids: CASAWGRPAGTEAFF. Filled out from reference TRBV7-9 and TRBJ1-1, the complete variable domain reads DTGVSQNPRHKITKRGQNVTFRCDPISEHNRLYWYRQTLGQGPEFLTYFQNEAQLEKSRLLSDRFSAERPKGSFSTLEIQRTEQGDSAMYLCASAWGRPAGTEAFFGQGTRLTVV.